This TCR beta chain was captured in a study of blood T cells in healthy people across ages. Investigators took around 10 milliliters of peripheral blood from every donor. Study-wide points: Long-lived donors exceeded aged donors in naive CD4+ cells and diversity. Roughly linearly, TCR beta diversity per million T cells fell as age increased.

A second PCR of roughly 7 to 11 cycles used a sample-barcoded 5' primer and a J-beta primer mix. TCRdb used MiXCR to reprocess the 5' RACE reads, holding one entry per CDR3 protein. The data hold 650,000 to 1,000,000 distinct CDR3 sequences, with 35% to 40% observed a single time. CDR1 and CDR2 (germline): SGHTA, FQGNSA. The V and J ends lost 5 bases and 0 bases respectively, with 11 bases between them. This CDR3 has 15 residues. This clonotype was seen a handful of times. Its target is not known. This clonotype was obtained from a young man in good health. This chain joins TRBV7-2 and TRBJ2-4; D gene uncertain. The sequencing input was blood. Here the CDR3 reads CASSTHTTAKNIQYF. The CDR3 nucleotides read TGTGCCAGCAGCACACACACTACAGCCAAAAACATTCAGTACTTC.